This paragraph reports one T cell receptor beta chain. Participants were placed into cohorts based on the clinical history they reported. The data were obtained in a study of blood T cell repertoires in COVID-19. Study in general: Collection of acute and convalescent COVID-19 samples took place in the United States, Italy and Spain.

Per the study methods: Amplification of reference gene primers was used by the study to estimate nucleated cell counts. The data were produced by immunoSEQ multiplex PCR, yet TCRdb's version contains in-frame clones alone and is incomplete. For V, J and clone size, that table is used; D and trimming come from the DNA. The table has some 500,000 clones, 88% seen once; the top ten hold 1.8%. Germline V gene lookup returns CDR1 SQVTM and CDR2 ANQGSEA. V shed 8 bases and J shed 0 bases, with 22 bases lying between them. This CDR3 spans 16 amino acids. Sequencing was carried out using PBMCs or T cells enriched from blood (not recorded which). The rearrangement joins TRBV29-1 to TRBJ1-1; D ambiguous. The TCR originated in a woman in her 40s who had recovered from COVID-19. CDR3 sequence: CSFYSYGVAMNTEAFF. CDR3 DNA sequence: TGCAGCTTCTACTCCTACGGAGTAGCGATGAACACTGAAGCTTTCTTT.